The 25 T cell receptor beta chains given below trace back to one sample, sequenced in a study of blood T cell repertoires in COVID-19. Profiled with immunoSEQ multiplex PCR; TCRdb holds only in-frame clones, not every one. The table shows 81,000 or so clones, with 80% to 95% occurring only once. The sample was peripheral blood. Source of these receptors: a woman aged 60 to 75 with active COVID-19.

This clone was counted once. The chain uses TRBV5-1 and TRBJ2-2, with TRBD2 matching over 11 bases. This CDR3 spans 18 amino acids. Germline V lookup: CDR1 SGHRS, CDR2 YFSETQ. V gave up 0 bases and J gave up 3 bases; unmatched junction bases: 7. This CDR3 is CASSLVPSGGTYTGELFF. The CDR3 coding sequence is TGCGCCAGCAGCTTGGTCCCTAGCGGGGGGACATACACCGGGGAGCTGTTTTTT.

The rearrangement joins TRBV5-1 to TRBJ1-2; maybe TRBD1 (5 bases). This CDR3 has 13 residues. Trimming took off 1 base at V and 5 bases at J, with 9 bases between the two ends. Germline V gene sequence: CDR1 SGHRS, CDR2 YFSETQ. The CDR3, as DNA: TGCGCCAGCAGCTTGATAGGGGAATATGGCTACACCTTC. Translated, it gives CASSLIGEYGYTF.

The V call is TRBV10-3, the J call TRBJ2-2; no clear D. The CDR3 sequence is 15 residues long. The germline V gene has CDR1 ENHRY and CDR2 SYGVKD. V lost 3 bases and J lost 1, with 9 bases in between. CDR3 nucleotide sequence: TGTGCCATCAGTGACAGGCAGCTGAACACCGGGGAGCTGTTTTTT. It yields the protein CAISDRQLNTGELFF.

The chain couples TRBV18 to TRBJ2-3, with D maybe TRBD2 (6 bases). The germline gives CDR1 KGHSH, CDR2 LQKENI. The CDR3 loop spans 15 amino acids. Between the trimmed V and J ends, which lost 2 bases and 2 bases, there was a span of 11 bases. CDR3 sequence reads: CASSPTSFLTDTQYF. CDR3 bases: TGTGCCAGCTCACCAACTAGCTTCCTCACAGATACGCAGTATTTT.

This clone was observed a single time. The chain recombines TRBV6-5 with TRBJ1-1, with 9 bases matching TRBD1. Trimming removed 4 bases from V and 0 bases from J; junction bases left unmatched: 3. From germline, CDR1 is MNHEY and CDR2 SVGAGI. CDR3 length equals 15 residues. The CDR3 sequence: CASSSGQGMNTEAFF. The CDR3 bases are TGTGCCAGCAGTTCCGGACAGGGGATGAACACTGAAGCTTTCTTT.

This chain uses TRBV27 with TRBJ2-3, with no clear D. Trimming shortened V by 5 bases and J by 1 base, and 13 bases separated the two germline ends. The CDR3 is 15 amino acids. Germline CDR1 MNHEY, CDR2 SMNVEV (reference sequence). CDR3 sequence reads: CASSRNFLGTDTQYF. DNA of the CDR3: TGTGCCAGCAGTAGAAACTTCCTTGGCACAGATACGCAGTATTTT.

The V and J genes are TRBV11-2 and TRBJ2-5, with D possibly TRBD2 on 5 matching bases. V lost 5 bases and J lost 2, with 15 bases in between. The CDR3 totals 15 residues. Germline-derived CDR1 and CDR2 are SGHAT and FQNNGV. DNA for the CDR3: TGTGCCAGCAGCCCTAGCACTTTATCTCAAGAGACCCAGTACTTC. It encodes CASSPSTLSQETQYF. Full variable domain (remainder filled in from reference TRBV11-2 and TRBJ2-5): EAGVAQSPRYKIIEKRQSVAFWCNPISGHATLYWYQQILGQGPKLLIQFQNNGVVDDSQLPKDRFSAERLKGVDSTLKIQPAKLEDSAVYLCASSPSTLSQETQYFGPGTRLLVL.

The chain uses TRBV6-1 and TRBJ1-6; D is unclear. Trimming removed 1 base at V and 4 bases at J, with 5 bases between. The CDR3 consists of 14 residues. Germline-derived CDR1 and CDR2 are MNHNS and SASEGT. DNA for the CDR3: TGTGCCAGCAGTGAAGGAGGGTATAATTCACCCCTCCACTTT. Residues: CASSEGGYNSPLHF.

The rearrangement joins TRBV28 to TRBJ2-1; the match to TRBD2 covers 10 bases. After removal of 1 base from V and 3 bases from J, the junction contained 3 bases not matched to a gene. The CDR3 runs to 16 residues. Germline V gene data show CDR1 as MDHEN and CDR2 as SYDVKM. The CDR3 protein is CASSLYPSGGYNEQFF. The CDR3 DNA reads as TGTGCCAGCAGTTTATACCCTAGCGGGGGCTACAATGAGCAGTTCTTC.

V usage is TRBV19 and J usage is TRBJ2-4, with D possibly TRBD1 on 6 matching bases. This CDR3 is built from 15 residues. The germline CDR1 and CDR2 sequences are LNHDA and SQIVND (reference sequence). V was clipped by 0 bases and J by 6 bases, with 12 bases between them. CDR3 amino acids: CASSIDGGAGNIQYF. The CDR3 bases are TGTGCCAGTAGTATAGATGGGGGCGCCGGAAACATTCAGTACTTC.

The chain joins TRBV24-1 to TRBJ2-3; TRBD2 matches at 8 bases. The CDR3 is 15 residues long. Germline V CDR1 and CDR2: KGHDR, SFDVKD. Trimming cost V 4 bases and J 7 bases; bases outside gene matches: 9. DNA for the CDR3: TGTGCCACCAGTGAACCCGGGGGGGGCCGAAATACGCAGTATTTT. Amino acid sequence: CATSEPGGGRNTQYF.

The chain couples TRBV28 to TRBJ1-5; D gene ambiguous. V was pared by 6 bases and J by 2 bases, with 8 bases between. Germline CDR1 reads MDHEN; CDR2 reads SYDVKM. This CDR3 region has 13 residues. This CDR3 reads CASSPVRNQPQHF. CDR3 coding DNA: TGTGCCAGCAGCCCGGTGCGCAATCAGCCCCAGCATTTT.

The chain employs TRBV7-2 and TRBJ2-7, with 10 bases lining up with TRBD2. V trimming: 4 bases; J trimming: 7 bases; junction bases outside the gene matches: 7. CDR1 and CDR2 from the germline V gene are SGHTA and FQGNSA. The CDR3 is 14 amino acids. CDR3 loop: CASSSPGLAREQYF. Written as DNA, the CDR3 is TGTGCCAGCAGCTCGCCGGGACTAGCGCGAGAGCAGTACTTC. The full variable domain, in which reference TRBV7-2 and TRBJ2-7 provide the parts outside the CDR3, is GAGVSQSPSNKVTEKGKDVELRCDPISGHTALYWYRQSLGQGLEFLIYFQGNSAPDKSGLPSDRFSAERTGGSVSTLTIQRTQQEDSAVYLCASSSPGLAREQYFGPGTRLTVT.

The V and J genes are TRBV28 and TRBJ2-7, with D possibly TRBD1 on 6 matching bases. V was clipped by 5 bases and J by 3 bases, with 17 bases between them. CDR3 size: 15 residues. Germline V gene data show CDR1 as MDHEN and CDR2 as SYDVKM. CDR3 nucleotides: TGTGCCAGCAGTCTAACGCTTACAGGGAACTACGAGCAGTACTTC. This translates into CASSLTLTGNYEQYF.

This chain links TRBV30 with TRBJ1-5, with D possibly matching TRBD1 (5 bases). Germline V gives CDR1 GTSNPN, CDR2 SVGIG (reference sequence). The germline V and J ends were trimmed by 1 base and 6 bases, with 10 bases remaining between them. The CDR3 covers 13 residues. CDR3 in DNA: TGTGCCTGGAGTGATCAGGGAGGTCAGCCCCAGCATTTT. Its translation is CAWSDQGGQPQHF.

The chain has TRBV18 and TRBJ1-1, with TRBD1 as a possible D gene (6 bases). V dropped 3 bases and J dropped 6 bases, with 14 bases sitting between them. CDR3 length: 14 residues. Germline CDR1 KGHSH, CDR2 LQKENI. In DNA form, the CDR3 reads TGTGCCAGCTCACCGATTAACAGGGATGCTGAAGCTTTCTTT. Its protein is CASSPINRDAEAFF.

V is TRBV19 and J is TRBJ1-5; a weak D match, TRBD1 (5 bases). CDR3 length: 14 residues. V lost 6 bases to trimming and J lost 1 base, with 10 bases between them. CDR1 is LNHDA, CDR2 SQIVND, per germline (reference sequence). Written as DNA, the CDR3 is TGTGCCAGTAGATCGGGGGACAGCAATCAGCCCCAGCATTTT. Its translation is CASRSGDSNQPQHF.

The chain recombines TRBV18 with TRBJ2-5; 11 bases fit TRBD2. In germline, CDR1 is KGHSH, CDR2 LQKENI. The trim removed 3 bases at V and 4 bases at J, leaving 1 base unmatched. This CDR3 has 14 residues. The CDR3 sequence: CASSPGLAGETQYF. The CDR3, as DNA: TGTGCCAGCTCACCTGGACTAGCGGGAGAGACCCAGTACTTC.

The DNA of the CDR3 is TGTGCCAGCAGTTTTACAGGGGTCACCGGGGAGCTGTTTTTT. It specifies CASSFTGVTGELFF. The chain is built from TRBV27 and TRBJ2-2; 7 bases align to TRBD1. CDR3 length: 14 residues. Germline CDR1 reads MNHEY; CDR2 reads SMNVEV (reference sequence). V lost 3 bases, J lost 4 bases, and 2 bases stayed unmatched.

This chain joins TRBV5-1 and TRBJ1-1; D possibly corresponds to TRBD1 (6 bases). The CDR3 has 15 residues. The germline gives CDR1 SGHRS, CDR2 YFSETQ. Trimming shortened V by 6 bases and J by 4 bases, and 19 bases separated the two germline ends. CDR3 sequence reads: CASTLSGGAATEAFF. Here the CDR3 DNA reads TGCGCCAGCACCCTCTCGGGGGGCGCAGCCACTGAAGCTTTCTTT.

Comment on this clone: One end of the junction is discordant with germline, which a read error may explain. The genes are TRBV4-3 and TRBJ2-5; 8 nucleotides agree with TRBD2. The CDR3 sequence is 13 residues long. Germline-derived CDR1 and CDR2 are LGHNA and YSLEER. This CDR3 is CARSSRGGETQYF. CDR3 coding DNA: TGCGCCCGCAGCAGCCGGGGGGGGGAGACCCAGTACTTC.

The chain combines TRBV29-1 with TRBJ2-7; TRBD2 agrees at 7 bases. Germline CDR1 is SQVTM and CDR2 is ANQGSEA. The CDR3 has 14 amino acids. V lost 2 bases to trimming and J lost 4 bases; unmatched junction nucleotides: 8. Here the CDR3 DNA reads TGCAGCGTTGAACGGGCGGGAGAGGTTTACGAGCAGTACTTC. Its translation: CSVERAGEVYEQYF.

The chain has TRBV11-2 and TRBJ2-7, with D unclear. There are 14 residues in the CDR3. V shed 0 bases and J shed 0 bases, with 6 bases lying between them. CDR1 SGHAT and CDR2 FQNNGV come from the germline V gene. As DNA, the CDR3 is TGTGCCAGCAGCTTAGATGCGCACTCCTACGAGCAGTACTTC. Translating gives CASSLDAHSYEQYF.

This chain's CDR3 is CASRLAGEKETQYF. The CDR3 DNA follows: TGCGCCAGCCGCCTAGCGGGAGAGAAAGAGACCCAGTACTTC. The rearrangement joins TRBV5-1 to TRBJ2-5; TRBD2 matches 10 bases. Germline V gene lookup returns CDR1 SGHRS and CDR2 YFSETQ. Trimming cost V 7 bases and J 3 bases; bases outside gene matches: 6. This CDR3 spans 14 amino acids.

V is TRBV28 and J is TRBJ1-5; 8 nucleotides align to TRBD1. The CDR3 runs 16 residues. The V and J ends lost 2 bases and 4 bases, in that order; junction bases with no gene match: 7. Germline loops: CDR1 MDHEN, CDR2 SYDVKM. CDR3 DNA: TGTGCCAGCAGTTTAATGGGGACAGGAGCTAATCAGCCCCAGCATTTT. It specifies CASSLMGTGANQPQHF.